These 3 T cell receptor beta chains came from one sample sequenced in a study of tumor and adjacent non-tumor tissue in lung cancer. A modified ARM-PCR protocol with three rounds of nested PCR amplified TCRbeta. TCRdb called the multiplex PCR reads again in MiXCR, with one record for every CDR3 protein. The table shows about 60,000 distinct CDR3 sequences, with around 61% occurring only once. RNA was extracted from bulk tissue without any cell sorting. This non-tumor lung sample came from over 3 cm beyond the tumor edge. The sequenced material came from distant non-tumor lung tissue. The receptors here all came from a man in his sixties or seventies with non-small cell lung cancer.

The J gene is TRBJ2-5, the V gene TRBV10-1; the D gene is possibly TRBD2 (6 bases). V lost 11 bases and J lost 1, with 20 bases in between. Germline CDR1 WNHNN, CDR2 SYGVQD (reference sequence). CDR3 length equals 15 residues. CDR3 sequence: CAPTWRRESQETQYF. CDR3 nucleotide sequence: TGCGCCCCAACATGGAGGCGGGAATCCCAAGAGACCCAGTACTTC.

This clonotype was counted a single time. The conserved phenylalanine or tryptophan normally closing the CDR3 is absent here, so this likely arose from a read error. The chain couples TRBV29-1 to TRBJ1-2, with TRBD1 matching over 7 bases. The CDR3 runs to 13 residues. Looked up from germline, CDR1 is SQVTM and CDR2 is ANQGSEA. Here the CDR3 DNA reads TGCAGAGCCGGACAGGCGGGGAACTATGGCTACACCTCC. It encodes CRAGQAGNYGYTS.

Comment on this clonotype: Compared with germline, one end of the junction differs, possibly owing to a read error. The chain links TRBV11-2 to TRBJ2-2; 10 bases align to TRBD1. This CDR3 spans 17 amino acids. The germline V gene encodes CDR1 SGHAT and CDR2 FQNNGV. The DNA for the CDR3 is TGTGCCAGCAACTCCGCTCCGGGACAGGGGAACGCCGGGGAGCTGTTTTTT. The encoded protein is CASNSAPGQGNAGELFF.